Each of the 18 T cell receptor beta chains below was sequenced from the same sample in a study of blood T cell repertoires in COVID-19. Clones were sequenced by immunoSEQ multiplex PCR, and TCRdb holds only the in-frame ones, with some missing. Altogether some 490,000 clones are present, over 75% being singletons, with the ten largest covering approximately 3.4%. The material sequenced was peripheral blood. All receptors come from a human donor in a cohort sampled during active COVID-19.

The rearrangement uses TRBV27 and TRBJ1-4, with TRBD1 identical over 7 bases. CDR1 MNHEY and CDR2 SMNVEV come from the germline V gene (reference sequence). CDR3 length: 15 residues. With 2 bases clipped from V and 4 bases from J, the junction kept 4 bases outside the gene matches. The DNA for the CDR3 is TGTGCCAGCAGTTTACCAACAGGGGTTAATGAAAAACTGTTTTTT. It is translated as CASSLPTGVNEKLFF.

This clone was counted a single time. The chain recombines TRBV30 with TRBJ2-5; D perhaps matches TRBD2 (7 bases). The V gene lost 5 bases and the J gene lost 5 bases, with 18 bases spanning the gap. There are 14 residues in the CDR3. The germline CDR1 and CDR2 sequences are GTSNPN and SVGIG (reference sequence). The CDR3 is CAWHVGGRVETQYF. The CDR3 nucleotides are TGTGCCTGGCATGTCGGGGGGCGTGTGGAGACCCAGTACTTC.

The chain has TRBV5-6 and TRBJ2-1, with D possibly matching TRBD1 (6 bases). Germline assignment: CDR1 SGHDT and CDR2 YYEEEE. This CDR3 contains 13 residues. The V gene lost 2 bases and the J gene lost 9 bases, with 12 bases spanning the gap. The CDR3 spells CASSFSRGGEQFF. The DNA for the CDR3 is TGTGCCAGCAGCTTTTCCCGAGGGGGTGAGCAGTTCTTC.

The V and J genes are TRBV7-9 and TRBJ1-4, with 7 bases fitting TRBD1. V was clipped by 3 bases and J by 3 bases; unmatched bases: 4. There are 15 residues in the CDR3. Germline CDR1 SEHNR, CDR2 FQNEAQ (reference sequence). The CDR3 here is CASSFLTGPNEKLFF. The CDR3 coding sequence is TGTGCCAGCAGCTTCCTGACAGGGCCTAATGAAAAACTGTTTTTT.

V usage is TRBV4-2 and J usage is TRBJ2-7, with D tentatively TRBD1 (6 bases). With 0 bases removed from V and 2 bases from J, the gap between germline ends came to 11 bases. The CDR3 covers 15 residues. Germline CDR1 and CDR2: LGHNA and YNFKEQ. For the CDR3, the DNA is TGTGCCAGCAGCCAAGAGGGACGACAGGCCTACGAGCAGTACTTC. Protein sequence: CASSQEGRQAYEQYF.

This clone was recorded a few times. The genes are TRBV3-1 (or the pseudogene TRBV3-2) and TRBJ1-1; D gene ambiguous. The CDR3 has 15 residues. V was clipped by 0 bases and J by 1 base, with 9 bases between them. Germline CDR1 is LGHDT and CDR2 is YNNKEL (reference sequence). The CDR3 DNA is TGTGCCAGCAGCCAAGATGCGCCTAAGAACACTGAAGCTTTCTTT. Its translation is CASSQDAPKNTEAFF.

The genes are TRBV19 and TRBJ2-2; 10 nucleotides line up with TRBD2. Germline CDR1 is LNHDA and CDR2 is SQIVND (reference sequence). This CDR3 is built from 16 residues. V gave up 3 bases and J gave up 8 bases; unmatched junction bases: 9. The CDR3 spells CASSITASGSSGELFF. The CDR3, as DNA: TGTGCCAGTAGTATCACGGCTAGCGGGAGTTCTGGGGAGCTGTTTTTT.

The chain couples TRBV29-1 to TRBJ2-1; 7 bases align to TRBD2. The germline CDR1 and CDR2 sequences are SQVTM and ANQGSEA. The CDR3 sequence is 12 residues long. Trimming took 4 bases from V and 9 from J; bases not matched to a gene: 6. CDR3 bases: TGCAGCGTTGTGGAAGGCGGGGGTGAGCAGTTCTTC. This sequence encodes CSVVEGGGEQFF.

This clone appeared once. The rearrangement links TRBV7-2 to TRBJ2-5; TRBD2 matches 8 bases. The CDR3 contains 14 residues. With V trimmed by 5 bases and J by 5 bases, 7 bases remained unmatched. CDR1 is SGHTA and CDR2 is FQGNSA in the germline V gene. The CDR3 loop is CASSPRSGSETQYF. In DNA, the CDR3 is TGTGCCAGCAGCCCTAGAAGCGGGAGCGAGACCCAGTACTTC.

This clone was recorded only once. As DNA, the CDR3 is TGTGCCATCAGGGGGGGGTGGGCCCACGAGCAGTACTTC. It specifies CAIRGGWAHEQYF. The chain links TRBV10-3 to TRBJ2-7; 7 bases match TRBD2. V dropped 6 bases and J dropped 5; count of bases not matched to a gene: 7. The CDR3 has 13 residues. Germline values: CDR1 ENHRY, CDR2 SYGVKD.

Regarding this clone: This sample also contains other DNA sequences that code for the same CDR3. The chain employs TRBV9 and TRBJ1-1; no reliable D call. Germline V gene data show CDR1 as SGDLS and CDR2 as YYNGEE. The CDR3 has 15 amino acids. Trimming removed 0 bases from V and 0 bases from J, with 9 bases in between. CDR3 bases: TGTGCCAGCAGCGTAGGGCCAGACATGAACACTGAAGCTTTCTTT. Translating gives CASSVGPDMNTEAFF.

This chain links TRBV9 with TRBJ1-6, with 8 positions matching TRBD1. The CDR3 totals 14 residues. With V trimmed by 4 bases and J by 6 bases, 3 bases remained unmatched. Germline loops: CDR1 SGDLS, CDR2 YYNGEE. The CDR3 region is CASSPTGANSPLHF. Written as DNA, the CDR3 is TGTGCCAGCAGCCCGACAGGGGCTAATTCACCCCTCCACTTT.

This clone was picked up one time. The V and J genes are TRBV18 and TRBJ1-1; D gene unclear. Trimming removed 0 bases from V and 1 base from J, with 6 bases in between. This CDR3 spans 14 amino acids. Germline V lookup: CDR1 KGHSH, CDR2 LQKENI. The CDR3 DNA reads TGTGCCAGCTCACCACCGGGAGGGAACACTGAAGCTTTCTTT. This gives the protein CASSPPGGNTEAFF.

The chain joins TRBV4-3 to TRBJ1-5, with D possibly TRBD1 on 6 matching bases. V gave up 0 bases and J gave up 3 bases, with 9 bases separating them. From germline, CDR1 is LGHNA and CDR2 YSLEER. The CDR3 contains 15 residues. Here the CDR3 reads CASSQDQGYNQPQHF. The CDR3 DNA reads TGCGCCAGCAGCCAAGACCAGGGGTACAATCAGCCCCAGCATTTT.

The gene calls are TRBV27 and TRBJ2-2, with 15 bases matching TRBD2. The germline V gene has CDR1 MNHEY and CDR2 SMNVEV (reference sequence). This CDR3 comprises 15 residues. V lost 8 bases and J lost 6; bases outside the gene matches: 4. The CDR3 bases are TGTGCCAGCCGGACTAGCGGGAGGGCTGCCGGGGAGCTGTTTTTT. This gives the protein CASRTSGRAAGELFF.

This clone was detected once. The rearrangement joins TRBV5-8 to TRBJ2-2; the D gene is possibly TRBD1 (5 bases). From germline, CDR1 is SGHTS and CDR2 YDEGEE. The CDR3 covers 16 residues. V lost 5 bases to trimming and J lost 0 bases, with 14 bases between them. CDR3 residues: CASSLARTPNTGELFF. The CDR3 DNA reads TGTGCCAGCAGTCTGGCTAGGACACCGAACACCGGGGAGCTGTTTTTT.

The chain's CDR3 is CASSLESRTNQETQYF. CDR3 in DNA: TGTGCCAGCAGCTTAGAATCCCGGACAAACCAAGAGACCCAGTACTTC. The chain employs TRBV7-6 and TRBJ2-5, with a possible D match to TRBD1 (5 bases). The CDR3 extends over 16 amino acids. The germline V and J ends were trimmed by 1 base and 0 bases, with 12 bases remaining between them. CDR1 and CDR2 (germline): SGHVS, FNYEAQ.

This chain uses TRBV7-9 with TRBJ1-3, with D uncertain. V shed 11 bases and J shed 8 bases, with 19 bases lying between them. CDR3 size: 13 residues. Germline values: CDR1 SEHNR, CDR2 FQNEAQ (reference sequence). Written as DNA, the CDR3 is TGTGCCTCGGACTTGGCGCGATTGGACACCATATATTTT. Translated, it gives CASDLARLDTIYF.